The entry below gives a single T cell receptor (beta chain) sequence along with its context. The CDR3 covers 12 residues. Germline V gene data show CDR1 as MNHEY and CDR2 as SVGAGI. Trimming pared 4 bases from V and 5 bases from J, leaving 8 bases between. This sample was taken from a study of tumor-infiltrating lymphocytes in primary liver carcinoma. Making TCR beta cDNA involved approximately 480 ng total RNA and a constant-region primer. ARM-PCR, slightly modified, supplied the TCR beta libraries through three nested multiplex PCR rounds. TRBV1-TRBV30 forward primers paired with a C-beta reverse primer drove the first two PCR rounds, approximately 11 cycles each. TCRdb independently ran MiXCR on the multiplex PCR reads; one entry per CDR3 protein. Among 150,000 to 200,000 distinct CDR3 sequences listed, over 80% were seen once. Extraction of RNA together with DNA used roughly 19-31 mg of unsorted bulk tissue.

The J gene is TRBJ2-5, the V gene TRBV6-5; D possibly corresponds to TRBD1 (5 bases). The receptor's source is a man aged 40-49 years with primary liver carcinoma and hepatitis B virus infection. Sequenced material: tumor tissue from primary liver carcinoma. CDR3 residues: CASSSKGETQYF. The CDR3 DNA sequence: TGTGCCAGCAGTTCCAAGGGGGAGACCCAGTACTTC.